This TCR beta chain was observed in a study of OX40 agonist ivuxolimab in advanced cancers. For the study at large: In this cohort, patients received ivuxolimab, an agonistic anti-OX40 (CD134) antibody. Partial responses were achieved by three patients, of whom one had hepatocellular carcinoma and two had cutaneous melanoma.

In this sample, this clone turned up once. Its target is unknown. Using immunoSEQ multiplex PCR, the repertoire was profiled, and TCRdb retains in-frame clones only, with some absent. The repertoire includes roughly 96,000 clones, more than 80% of them detected once, and 5.8% sits in the top ten. The trim removed 8 bases at V and 5 bases at J, leaving 10 bases unmatched. The CDR3 consists of 14 residues. The germline gives CDR1 MNHEY, CDR2 SMNVEV (reference sequence). Study-wide results and caveats: Near-lowest levels of clonal expansion characterized partial responders at 0.1-3.0 mg/kg.

The chain is built from TRBV27 and TRBJ2-7, with 9 nucleotides matching TRBD2. The specimen was CD4+ or CD8+ T cells sorted from blood, collected in a trial of the OX40 agonist ivuxolimab. The receptor was isolated from an adult with an advanced solid tumor such as melanoma, head and neck, liver or kidney cancer. The CDR3 protein is CASGWSSGGHEQYF. As DNA, the CDR3 is TGTGCCAGCGGGTGGAGTAGCGGGGGCCACGAGCAGTACTTC.